This TCR beta chain emerged from a study of T cell responses to AZD1222 COVID-19 vaccine. Generated by immunoSEQ multiplex PCR, the TCRdb table keeps only in-frame clones and is missing some. The sample includes 180,000 or so clones, 85% to 90% seen only once; the top ten take roughly 4%. V lost 1 base, J lost 7 bases, and 11 bases lay in between. The germline V gene has CDR1 SGHTA and CDR2 FQGNSA. This CDR3 is 14 amino acids long. As to this clone: Its antigen is undetermined.

Study-wide results and caveats: Increases in Spike-specific TCR breadth and depth were seen after two AZD1222 doses. In a largely white British group with more females than males, clonal diversity was possibly underestimated. Targeting of unmutated variant regions was reportedly seen in nearly half of spike-specific TCRs.

This receptor was identified in an adult who received the MenACWY meningococcal vaccine as a control. The rearrangement uses TRBV7-2 and TRBJ1-5; D perhaps matches TRBD1 (5 bases). The sequencing here drew on peripheral blood, taken 28 days after the second dose of the MenACWY control vaccine. As DNA, the CDR3 is TGTGCCAGCAGCTTAGTCGGCAGGGAACAGCCCCAGCATTTT. Amino acids: CASSLVGREQPQHF.